Listed here is a single TCR beta chain. The table came from immunoSEQ multiplex PCR; TCRdb's copy has only in-frame clones and leaves some out. The sample carries approximately 90,000 clones, about 89% recorded once. The data originate from a study of T cell changes during pregnancy in multiple sclerosis. Germline V gives CDR1 SGDLS, CDR2 YYNGEE. This CDR3 is built from 15 residues. V was shortened by 3 bases and J by 6 bases, with 18 bases between the two germline ends. The specimen was peripheral blood, collected in the first trimester of pregnancy. This TCR came from a female donor with multiple sclerosis, enrolled in a pregnancy study. The chain recombines TRBV9 with TRBJ1-1; perhaps TRBD1 as D (6 bases). The DNA of the CDR3 is TGTGCCAGCAGCGACTCGGACAGCCAACCTGCTGAAGCTTTCTTT. Its protein product is CASSDSDSQPAEAFF.